Given below is one T cell receptor beta chain in context. This clone appeared a few times. The target of this receptor is not known. No much larger clone is present one base from it, and per-base qualities are unavailable. TCRbeta CDR3 regions were amplified from genomic DNA by means of the immunoSEQ Assay, a bias-controlled multiplex PCR. The paper's data handling went like this. Within the assay, amplification of reference gene primers was used to estimate how many nucleated cells each sample contained. Sequence reads were collapsed and filtered to measure the absolute abundance of every unique TCRbeta CDR3 rearrangement. For each sample, productive Simpson clonality was calculated by taking the square root of Simpson's diversity index across productive rearrangements. Imported from immuneACCESS, the table was reduced by TCRdb to in-frame sequences with V and J called. These copies leave out some clones; in studies compared against another copy, an unresolved V gene accounts for under half, and the cause of the remainder is not known. The DNA gave D and trimming, while V, J and clone size come from that table. This sample is represented by approximately 91,000 clones; 75% to 85% of them were singletons. The ten largest account for roughly 24% of the sample.

Each collaborating institution followed its own protocols to collect whole blood in K2EDTA tubes. For TCRbeta analysis, collaborators shipped samples as frozen whole blood, isolated PBMCs, or DNA extracted from either of those sample types. The source of the sample is a study of blood T cell repertoires in COVID-19 (dated by TCRdb to 2018 to 2020). Context from the whole study: The collaborator samples originated in the United States, Italy and Spain and spanned the acute and convalescent phases of COVID-19. The samples were drawn from the first 160 participants of the ongoing ImmuneRACE study and from 1,254 subjects provided by 6 global collaborators. Subjects who had been exposed to COVID-19, were actively infected with it, or had recovered from it provided the deeply sampled blood TCRbeta repertoires that made up the dataset. The sample metadata nearly always contained a de-identified subject ID, COVID-19 status, age in years and sex. Where HLA class I and class II types were available, the types were taken from metadata supplied by the sample provider, not from assay-based typing. The material from the prospective study consisted of cDNA or gDNA derived from T cells, B-cell-depleted T cells, or PBMCs. A freely available public database, intended as a resource for researchers studying the immune response to SARS-CoV-2, is where the repertoires were released. Points the paper makes about the study in general: How much clinical and demographic metadata was included differed by source and by participant, and the metadata was provided uncurated.

According to the germline V gene, CDR1 reads MDHEN and CDR2 reads SYDVKM. The CDR3 sequence holds 13 residues, the cysteine and phenylalanine included. This entry keeps only the CDR3 DNA: 39 bases, framed from base 1. V and J lose 6 bases and 0 bases, and a span of 6 bases separates them. The rearranged chain carries TRBV28 and TRBJ1-3, with no reliable assignment of the D segment. The sequenced sample was peripheral blood. The receptor's source is a man in his 70s with acute or convalescent COVID-19. CDR3 loop: CASRRHSGNTIYF. The nucleotide sequence reads as follows: TGTGCCAGCAGGCGGCACTCTGGAAACACCATATATTTT.